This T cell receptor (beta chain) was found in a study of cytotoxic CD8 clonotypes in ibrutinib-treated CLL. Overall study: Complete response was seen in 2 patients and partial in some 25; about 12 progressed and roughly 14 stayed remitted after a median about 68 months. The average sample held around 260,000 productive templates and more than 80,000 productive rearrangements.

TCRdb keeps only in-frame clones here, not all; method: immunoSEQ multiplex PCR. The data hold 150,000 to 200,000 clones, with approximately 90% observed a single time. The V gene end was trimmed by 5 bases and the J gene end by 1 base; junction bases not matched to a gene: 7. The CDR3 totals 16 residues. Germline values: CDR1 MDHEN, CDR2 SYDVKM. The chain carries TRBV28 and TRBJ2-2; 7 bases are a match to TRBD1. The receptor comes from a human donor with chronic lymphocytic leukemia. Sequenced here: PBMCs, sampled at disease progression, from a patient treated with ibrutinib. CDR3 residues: CASSPYRGVNTGELFF. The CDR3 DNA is TGTGCCAGCAGTCCCTACAGGGGTGTGAACACCGGGGAGCTGTTTTTT.